These 13 T cell receptor beta chains share one sample of origin, sequenced in a study of T cell responses to AZD1222 COVID-19 vaccine. Clones were read by immunoSEQ multiplex PCR, and TCRdb kept only the in-frame ones, dropping some. The sample shows fewer than 200,000 clones, over 80% of them seen only once. The material sequenced was peripheral blood, taken on day 0 of AZD1222 vaccination. Source of these receptors: an adult in good health.

The V call is TRBV14, the J call TRBJ1-5; weak D call: TRBD1 (6 bases). The CDR3 sequence is 16 residues long. Per the germline V gene, CDR1 is SGHDN and CDR2 is FVKESK. V gave up 2 bases and J gave up 6 bases, with 17 bases separating them. CDR3 DNA: TGTGCCAGCAGCCAACCTAGTAGGGGGGATTTTCAGCCCCAGCATTTT. Its protein product is CASSQPSRGDFQPQHF. The variable domain in full, completed from reference TRBV14 and TRBJ1-5, reads EAGVTQFPSHSVIEKGQTVTLRCDPISGHDNLYWYRRVMGKEIKFLLHFVKESKQDESGMPNNRFLAERTGGTYSTLKVQPAELEDSGVYFCASSQPSRGDFQPQHFGDGTRLSIL.

This clone was observed a few times. This sequence joins TRBV3-1 (or the pseudogene TRBV3-2) and TRBJ1-2, with unresolved D. The V and J ends lost 1 base and 7 bases respectively, with 7 bases between them. Looked up from germline, CDR1 is LGHDT and CDR2 is YNNKEL (reference sequence). The CDR3 extends over 12 amino acids. DNA of the CDR3: TGTGCCAGCAGCCAAGTGGACGGTGGCTACACCTTC. Protein: CASSQVDGGYTF.

CDR3 sequence (DNA): TGTGCCAGCACCTCAAACCGGCAGGGGTATGGCTACACCTTC. It yields the protein CASTSNRQGYGYTF. The chain carries TRBV11-1 and TRBJ1-2, with D possibly being TRBD1 (6 bases). Trimming pared 7 bases from V and 5 bases from J, leaving 17 bases between. The germline V gene encodes CDR1 SGHAT and CDR2 FQDESV (reference sequence). There are 14 residues in the CDR3.

This chain joins TRBV7-9 and TRBJ2-7; 8 bases agree with TRBD1. This CDR3 comprises 16 residues. The germline V gene has CDR1 SEHNR and CDR2 FQNEAQ (reference sequence). V was pared by 5 bases and J by 1 base, with 10 bases of the junction left unmatched. The CDR3 is CASSPGDRGISYEQYF. CDR3 nucleotides: TGTGCCAGCAGCCCCGGCGACAGGGGTATTTCCTACGAGCAGTACTTC.

The chain uses TRBV6-1 and TRBJ2-7; the match to TRBD1 covers 7 bases. V shed 2 bases, J shed 5 bases, and the junction held 6 bases outside the gene matches. The CDR3 covers 14 residues. Germline CDR1 MNHNS, CDR2 SASEGT. The CDR3 bases are TGTGCCAGCAGTGAAAACAGGGGAAGGGACGAGCAGTACTTC. Residues: CASSENRGRDEQYF.

This chain connects TRBV10-2 to TRBJ1-5, with TRBD1 identical over 10 bases. The CDR3 totals 15 residues. V shed 5 bases and J 3 bases; nucleotides not matched to a gene: 4. The germline V gene has CDR1 WSHSY and CDR2 SAAADI. This CDR3 reads CASSRTGGDNQPQHF. The CDR3 DNA follows: TGCGCCAGCAGTAGGACAGGGGGGGACAATCAGCCCCAGCATTTT.

The chain uses TRBV3-1 (or the pseudogene TRBV3-2) and TRBJ2-1; TRBD2 matches at 10 bases. This CDR3 is 16 amino acids long. CDR1 LGHDT and CDR2 YNNKEL come from the germline V gene (reference sequence). V dropped 1 base and J dropped 4; count of bases not matched to a gene: 4. The DNA of the CDR3 is TGTGCCAGCAGCCAAGTCAGTAGCGGGGGGTACAATGAGCAGTTCTTC. It yields the protein CASSQVSSGGYNEQFF.

The CDR3 nucleotides read TGTGCCAGCAAAAGTATAGGAGGGGGCTCTATGGAAGAAAAACTGTTTTTT. Its protein product is CASKSIGGGSMEEKLFF. V gene TRBV19 combines with J gene TRBJ1-4; 7 bases map to TRBD1. CDR3 length equals 17 residues. Germline V gives CDR1 LNHDA, CDR2 SQIVND (reference sequence). J was trimmed by 8 bases and V by 9 bases; bases with no gene match: 21.

The chain carries TRBV6-1 and TRBJ2-3; 14 bases align to TRBD2. The CDR3 is made up of 18 amino acids. V was clipped by 4 bases and J by 4 bases; unmatched bases: 10. Germline V gene data show CDR1 as MNHNS and CDR2 as SASEGT. The CDR3 region has the DNA TGTGCCAGCAGTGCTTTAGGGACTAGCGGGAGTCAGGCAGATACGCAGTATTTT. Translating it yields CASSALGTSGSQADTQYF.

The rearrangement uses TRBV21-1 and TRBJ2-1; the table's D call of TRBD2 was not tested on the DNA. TRBV21-1 is a listed pseudogene. There are 17 residues in the CDR3. The CDR3 region has the DNA TGTGCCAGCAGCAAACAGCCAGAGCGCCGATCCTACAATGAGCAGTTCTTC. This translates into CASSKQPERRSYNEQFF.

The J gene is TRBJ2-7, the V gene TRBV7-9; 8 bases align to TRBD1. This CDR3 spans 14 amino acids. The germline gives CDR1 SEHNR, CDR2 FQNEAQ (reference sequence). V gave up 5 bases and J gave up 6 bases; unmatched junction bases: 9. The CDR3 coding sequence is TGTGCCAGCAGCCACGACAGGGGTTGGGGCGAGCAGTACTTC. The encoded protein is CASSHDRGWGEQYF. The full variable domain, rest sourced from reference TRBV7-9 and TRBJ2-7, is DTGVSQNPRHKITKRGQNVTFRCDPISEHNRLYWYRQTLGQGPEFLTYFQNEAQLEKSRLLSDRFSAERPKGSFSTLEIQRTEQGDSAMYLCASSHDRGWGEQYFGPGTRLTVT.

This clone was recorded only once. The V call is TRBV7-2, the J call TRBJ1-2; 8 bases are a match to TRBD1. The CDR3 covers 17 residues. Germline V lookup: CDR1 SGHTA, CDR2 FQGNSA. The V segment lost 3 bases and the J segment 0 bases; nucleotides outside the gene matches: 9. This CDR3 reads CASSFRTGTRANYGYTF. DNA for the CDR3: TGTGCCAGCAGCTTTAGGACAGGGACTCGAGCTAACTATGGCTACACCTTC.

J is TRBJ2-7 and V is TRBV12-3 or TRBV12-4; D call uncertain. This CDR3 is 12 amino acids long. V was shortened by 5 bases and J by 0 bases, with 5 bases between the two germline ends. Here the CDR3 reads CASSPNSYEQYF. CDR3 nucleotides: TGTGCCAGCAGTCCGAACTCCTACGAGCAGTACTTC.